This TCR beta chain was observed in a study of quantifying T cell responses using KT2 cells. Study-wide background: TCR alpha and beta constant-region primers primed reverse transcription of RNA. Study conclusions and caveats: KT2 clone alpha and beta sequence counts scaled linearly with input KT2 cell number. Very high KT2 spike-in numbers caused saturation in KT2 sequence detection.

Details on this clonotype: Antigen unknown.

An oligo carrying a UMI was ligated to the cDNA 3' end. An equimolar mix of RC1.1 and RC1.2 primed the beta chain across TRBC1 and TRBC2. Separate processing of TCR alpha and beta chains began at the second PCR. TCRdb called the UMI-ligation and nested PCR reads again in MiXCR, with one record for every CDR3 protein. The sample lists tens of thousands of distinct CDR3 sequences, around a tenth seen once, with 10% in the top ten. The CDR3 has 16 amino acids. The V end lost 0 bases, the J end lost 4 bases, and 13 bases lay between the germline ends. Germline V lookup: CDR1 LGHDT, CDR2 YNNKEL (reference sequence). Different KT2-to-PBMC ratios were created with a constant PBMC count.

This clonotype was sampled from a human donor. Sample: PBMCs spiked with cells of the T cell clone KT2. This chain links TRBV3-1 with TRBJ2-1, with TRBD1 as a possible D gene (6 bases). CDR3 sequence reads: CASSQDAWGQYNEQFF. Here the CDR3 DNA reads TGTGCCAGCAGCCAAGACGCCTGGGGGCAATACAATGAGCAGTTCTTC.